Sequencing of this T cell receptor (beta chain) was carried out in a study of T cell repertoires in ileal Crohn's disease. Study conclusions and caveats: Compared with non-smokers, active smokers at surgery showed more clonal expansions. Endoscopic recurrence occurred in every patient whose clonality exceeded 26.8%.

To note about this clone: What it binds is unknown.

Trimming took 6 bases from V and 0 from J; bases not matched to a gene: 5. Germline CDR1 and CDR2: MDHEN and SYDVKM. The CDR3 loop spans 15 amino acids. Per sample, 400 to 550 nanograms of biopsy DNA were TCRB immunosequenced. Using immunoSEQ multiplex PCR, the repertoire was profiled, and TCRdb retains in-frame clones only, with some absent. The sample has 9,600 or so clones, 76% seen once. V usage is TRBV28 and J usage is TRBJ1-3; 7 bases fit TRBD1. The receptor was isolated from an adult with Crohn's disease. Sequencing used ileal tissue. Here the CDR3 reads CASRRQGGSGNTIYF. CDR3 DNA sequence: TGTGCCAGCAGAAGACAGGGAGGCTCTGGAAACACCATATATTTT.